There are a few counts of the clone carrying this TCR beta chain. The antigen is not known. This entry belongs to a study of shared clonotypes between healthy human individuals. Study results and limitations: Clonotypes which were not shared had lower generation probabilities than clonotypes that all four donors shared.

Profiled with immunoSEQ multiplex PCR; TCRdb holds only in-frame clones, not every one. The sample includes 2,500,000 or so clones, 80% to 95% seen only once; the top ten take about 0.41%. The sequenced sample was naive CD4+ T cells from PBMCs. The subset is: CD45RA+ positively selected. The TCR sequence derives from a man in his late teens or twenties in good health. Some clones in this sample may be carry-over from other donors' samples.

CDR3 region: CASSHAVGSGEAFF. The CDR3 DNA is TGTGCCAGCAGCCACGCAGTAGGGTCGGGTGAAGCTTTCTTT. The chain carries TRBV4-2 and TRBJ1-1; no clear D. Trimming took 3 bases from V and 7 from J, leaving 15 bases between them. CDR3 length equals 14 residues. The germline gives CDR1 LGHNA, CDR2 YNFKEQ.